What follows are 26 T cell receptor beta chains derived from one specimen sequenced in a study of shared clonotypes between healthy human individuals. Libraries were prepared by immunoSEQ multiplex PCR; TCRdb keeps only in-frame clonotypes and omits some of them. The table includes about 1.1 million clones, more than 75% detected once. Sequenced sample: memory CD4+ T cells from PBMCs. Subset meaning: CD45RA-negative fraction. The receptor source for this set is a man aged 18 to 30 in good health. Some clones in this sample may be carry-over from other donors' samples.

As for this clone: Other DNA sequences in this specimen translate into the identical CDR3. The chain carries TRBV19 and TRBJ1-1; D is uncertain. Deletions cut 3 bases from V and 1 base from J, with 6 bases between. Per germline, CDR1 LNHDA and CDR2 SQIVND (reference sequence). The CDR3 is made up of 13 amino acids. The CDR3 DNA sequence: TGTGCCAGTAGTATTGAACGGAACACTGAAGCTTTCTTT. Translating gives CASSIERNTEAFF.

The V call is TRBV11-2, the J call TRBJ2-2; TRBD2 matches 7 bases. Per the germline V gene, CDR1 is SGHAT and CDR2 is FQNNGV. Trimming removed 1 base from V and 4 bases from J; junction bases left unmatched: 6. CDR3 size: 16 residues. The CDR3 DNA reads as TGTGCCAGCAGCTTAGCCCGCGGGGGAGTCACCGGGGAGCTGTTTTTT. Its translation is CASSLARGGVTGELFF.

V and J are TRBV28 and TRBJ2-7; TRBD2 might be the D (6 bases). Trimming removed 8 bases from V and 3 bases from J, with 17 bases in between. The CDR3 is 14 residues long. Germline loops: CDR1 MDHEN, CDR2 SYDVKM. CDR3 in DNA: TGTGCCAGCCGCAAATTCGGCGGGGTCTACGAGCAGTACTTC. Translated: CASRKFGGVYEQYF.

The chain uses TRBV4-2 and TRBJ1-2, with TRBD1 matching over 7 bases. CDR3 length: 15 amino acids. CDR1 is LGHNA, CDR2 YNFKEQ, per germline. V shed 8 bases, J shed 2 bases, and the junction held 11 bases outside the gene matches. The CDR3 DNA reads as TGTGCCAGCGGACCCTCCCTACAGGGGAACTATGGCTACACCTTC. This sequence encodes CASGPSLQGNYGYTF.

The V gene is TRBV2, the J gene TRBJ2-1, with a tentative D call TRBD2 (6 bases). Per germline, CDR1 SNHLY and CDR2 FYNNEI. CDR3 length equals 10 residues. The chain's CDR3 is CVMRENEQFF. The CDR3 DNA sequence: TGTGTCATGCGGGAAAATGAGCAGTTCTTC.

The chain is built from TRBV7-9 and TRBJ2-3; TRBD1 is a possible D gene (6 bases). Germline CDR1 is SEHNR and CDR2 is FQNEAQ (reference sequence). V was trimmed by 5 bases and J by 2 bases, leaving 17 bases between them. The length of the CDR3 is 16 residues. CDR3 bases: TGTGCCAGCAGCCCCCGGGGCCAGGGGAACACAGATACGCAGTATTTT. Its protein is CASSPRGQGNTDTQYF. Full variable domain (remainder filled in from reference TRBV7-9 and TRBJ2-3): DTGVSQNPRHKITKRGQNVTFRCDPISEHNRLYWYRQTLGQGPEFLTYFQNEAQLEKSRLLSDRFSAERPKGSFSTLEIQRTEQGDSAMYLCASSPRGQGNTDTQYFGPGTRLTVL.

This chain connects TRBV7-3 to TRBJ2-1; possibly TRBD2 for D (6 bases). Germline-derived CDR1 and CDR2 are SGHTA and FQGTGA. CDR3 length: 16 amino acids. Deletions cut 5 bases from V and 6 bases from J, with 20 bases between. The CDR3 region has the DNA TGTGCCAGCAGCCGTTCGGGACTCCGAGGATTCAATGAGCAGTTCTTC. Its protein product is CASSRSGLRGFNEQFF.

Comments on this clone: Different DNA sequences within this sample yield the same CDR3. The CDR3 DNA reads as TGTGCCAGCAGCGCCCAGGGGTTCGAGACCCAGTACTTC. Encoded protein: CASSAQGFETQYF. The chain employs TRBV9 and TRBJ2-5; D is perhaps TRBD1 (6 bases). Trimming removed 3 bases from V and 5 bases from J, with 11 bases in between. CDR1 and CDR2 (germline): SGDLS, YYNGEE. This CDR3 is 13 amino acids long.

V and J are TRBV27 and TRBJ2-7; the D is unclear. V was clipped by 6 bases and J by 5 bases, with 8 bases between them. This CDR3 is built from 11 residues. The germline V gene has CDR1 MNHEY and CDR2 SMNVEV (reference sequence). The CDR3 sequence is CASRGRNEQYF. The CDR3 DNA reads TGTGCCAGCAGGGGCCGAAACGAGCAGTACTTC.

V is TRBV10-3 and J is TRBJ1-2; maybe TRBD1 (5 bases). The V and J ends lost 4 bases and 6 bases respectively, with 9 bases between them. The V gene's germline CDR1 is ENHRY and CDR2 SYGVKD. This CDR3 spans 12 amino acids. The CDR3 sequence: CAISAGAHGYTF. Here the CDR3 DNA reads TGTGCCATCAGTGCCGGGGCCCATGGCTACACCTTC.

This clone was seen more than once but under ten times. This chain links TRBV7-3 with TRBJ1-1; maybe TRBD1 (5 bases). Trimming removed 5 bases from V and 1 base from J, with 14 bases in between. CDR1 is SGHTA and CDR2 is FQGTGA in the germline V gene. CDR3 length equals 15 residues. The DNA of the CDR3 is TGTGCCAGCAGCCCGTACGGGACGGGGAACACTGAAGCTTTCTTT. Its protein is CASSPYGTGNTEAFF.

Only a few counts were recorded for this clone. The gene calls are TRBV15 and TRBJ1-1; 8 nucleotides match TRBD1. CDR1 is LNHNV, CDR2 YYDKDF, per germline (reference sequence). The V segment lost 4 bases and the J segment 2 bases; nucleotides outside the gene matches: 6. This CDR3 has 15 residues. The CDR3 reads CATSTSSGGNTEAFF. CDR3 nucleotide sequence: TGTGCCACCAGCACAAGTTCAGGGGGCAACACTGAAGCTTTCTTT.

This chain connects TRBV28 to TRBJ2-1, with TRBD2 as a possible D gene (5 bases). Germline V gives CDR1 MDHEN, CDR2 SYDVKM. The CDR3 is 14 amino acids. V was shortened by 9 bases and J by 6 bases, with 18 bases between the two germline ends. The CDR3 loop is CASSNGGGLNEQFF. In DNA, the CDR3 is TGTGCCAGTTCAAACGGCGGCGGACTCAATGAGCAGTTCTTC.

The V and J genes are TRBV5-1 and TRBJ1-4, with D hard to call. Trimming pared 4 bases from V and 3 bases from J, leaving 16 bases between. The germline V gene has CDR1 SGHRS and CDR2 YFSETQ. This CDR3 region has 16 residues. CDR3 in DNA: TGCGCCAGCAGCCTGGGCGGGGTCCTCCCTAATGAAAAACTGTTTTTT. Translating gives CASSLGGVLPNEKLFF.

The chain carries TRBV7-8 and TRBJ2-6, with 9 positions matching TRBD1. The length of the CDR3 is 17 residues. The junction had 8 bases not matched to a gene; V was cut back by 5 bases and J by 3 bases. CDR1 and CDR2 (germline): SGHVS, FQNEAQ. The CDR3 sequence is CASSQTGGAVGANVLTF. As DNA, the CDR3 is TGTGCCAGCAGCCAAACAGGGGGCGCTGTTGGGGCCAACGTCCTGACTTTC.

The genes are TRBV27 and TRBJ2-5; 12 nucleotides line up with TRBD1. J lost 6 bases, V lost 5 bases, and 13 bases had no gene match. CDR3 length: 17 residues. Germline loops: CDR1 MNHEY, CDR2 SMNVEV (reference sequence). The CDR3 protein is CASSVKTGQGALKTQYF. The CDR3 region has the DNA TGTGCCAGCAGTGTCAAAACGGGACAGGGGGCGTTGAAGACCCAGTACTTC.

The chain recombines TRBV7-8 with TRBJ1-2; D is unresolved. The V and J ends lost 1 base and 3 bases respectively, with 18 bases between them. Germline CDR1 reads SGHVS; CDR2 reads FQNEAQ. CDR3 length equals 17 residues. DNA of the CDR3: TGTGCCAGCAGCTTAGTCTCACGCCGGATCCGCGACTATGGCTACACCTTC. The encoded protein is CASSLVSRRIRDYGYTF.

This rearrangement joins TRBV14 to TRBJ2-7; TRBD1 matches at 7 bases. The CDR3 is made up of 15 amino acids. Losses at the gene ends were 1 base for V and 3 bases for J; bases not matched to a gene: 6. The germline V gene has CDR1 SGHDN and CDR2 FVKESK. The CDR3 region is CASSQVLQGNYEQYF. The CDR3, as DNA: TGTGCCAGCAGCCAAGTGTTACAGGGGAACTACGAGCAGTACTTC. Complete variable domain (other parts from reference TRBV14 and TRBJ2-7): EAGVTQFPSHSVIEKGQTVTLRCDPISGHDNLYWYRRVMGKEIKFLLHFVKESKQDESGMPNNRFLAERTGGTYSTLKVQPAELEDSGVYFCASSQVLQGNYEQYFGPGTRLTVT.

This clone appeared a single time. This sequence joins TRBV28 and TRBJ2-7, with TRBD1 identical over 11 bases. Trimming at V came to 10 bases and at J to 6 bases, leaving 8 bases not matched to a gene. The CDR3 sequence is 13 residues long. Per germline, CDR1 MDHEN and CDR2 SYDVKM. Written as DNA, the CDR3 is TGTGCCATATGGGACAGGGGGATTGGCGAGCAGTACTTC. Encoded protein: CAIWDRGIGEQYF.

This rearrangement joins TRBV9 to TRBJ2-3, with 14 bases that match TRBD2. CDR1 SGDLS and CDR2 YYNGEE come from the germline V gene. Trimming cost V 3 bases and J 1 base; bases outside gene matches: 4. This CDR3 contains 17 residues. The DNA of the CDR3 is TGTGCCAGCAGCGCCCTGGGACTAGCGGGGGGCACAGATACGCAGTATTTT. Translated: CASSALGLAGGTDTQYF.

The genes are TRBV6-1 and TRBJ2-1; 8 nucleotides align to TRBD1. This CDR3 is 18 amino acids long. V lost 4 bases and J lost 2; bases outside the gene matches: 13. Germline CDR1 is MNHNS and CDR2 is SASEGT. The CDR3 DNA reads TGTGCCAGCAGTGCGGACAGGGTACGAAAACCTCCCTACAATGAGCAGTTCTTC. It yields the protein CASSADRVRKPPYNEQFF.

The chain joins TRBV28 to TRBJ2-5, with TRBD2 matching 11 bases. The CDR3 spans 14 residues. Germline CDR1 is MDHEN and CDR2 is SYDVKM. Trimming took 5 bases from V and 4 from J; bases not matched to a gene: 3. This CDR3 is CASSDGLAGETQYF. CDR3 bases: TGTGCCAGCAGTGACGGACTAGCGGGAGAGACCCAGTACTTC.

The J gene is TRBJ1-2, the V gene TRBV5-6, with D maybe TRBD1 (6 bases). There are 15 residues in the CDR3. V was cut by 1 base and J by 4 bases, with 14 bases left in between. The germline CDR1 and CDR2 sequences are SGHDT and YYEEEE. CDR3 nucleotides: TGTGCCAGCAGCTTGCGCGGCGCGGGGGCCTATGGCTACACCTTC. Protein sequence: CASSLRGAGAYGYTF.

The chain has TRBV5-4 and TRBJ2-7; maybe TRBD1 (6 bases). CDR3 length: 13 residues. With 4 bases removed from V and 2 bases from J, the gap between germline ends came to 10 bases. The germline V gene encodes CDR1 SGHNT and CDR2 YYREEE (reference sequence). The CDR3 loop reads CASSRTDTYEQYF. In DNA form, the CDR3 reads TGTGCCAGCAGCCGGACAGATACCTACGAGCAGTACTTC.

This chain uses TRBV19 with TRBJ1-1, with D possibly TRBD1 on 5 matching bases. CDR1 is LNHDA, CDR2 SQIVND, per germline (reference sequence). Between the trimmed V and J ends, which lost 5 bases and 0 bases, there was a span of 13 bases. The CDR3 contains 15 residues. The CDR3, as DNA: TGTGCCAGTAGTTTCGGGGACCTAATGAACACTGAAGCTTTCTTT. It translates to CASSFGDLMNTEAFF.

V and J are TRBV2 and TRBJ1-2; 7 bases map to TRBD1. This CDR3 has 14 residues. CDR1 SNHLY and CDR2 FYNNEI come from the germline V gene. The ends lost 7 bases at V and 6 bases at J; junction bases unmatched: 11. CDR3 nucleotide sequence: TGTGCCAGCACCAATCAGGGACAGCACAATGGCTACACCTTC. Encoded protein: CASTNQGQHNGYTF.